This record covers a single T cell receptor (beta chain). Trimming cost V 5 bases and J 5 bases, with 10 bases left between them. This CDR3 contains 13 residues. Germline V gene data show CDR1 as SGHVS and CDR2 as FQNEAQ. This specimen comes from a study of T cell changes during pregnancy in multiple sclerosis. The assay was immunoSEQ multiplex PCR, and TCRdb's table has in-frame clones only and misses some. The table includes approximately 84,000 clones, 94% detected once. The sequenced sample was peripheral blood, obtained in the third trimester of pregnancy. The chain employs TRBV7-8 and TRBJ1-3; D not resolved. The sequence was obtained from a female donor with multiple sclerosis, enrolled in a pregnancy study. The CDR3 DNA reads as TGTGCCAGCAGCCCAGGACTGAGAAACACCATATATTTT. Its protein product is CASSPGLRNTIYF. Full variable domain (rest looked up from reference TRBV7-8 and TRBJ1-3): GAGVSQSPRYKVAKRGQDVALRCDPISGHVSLFWYQQALGQGPEFLTYFQNEAQLDKSGLPSDRFFAERPEGSVSTLKIQRTQQEDSAVYLCASSPGLRNTIYFGEGSWLTVV.